This T cell receptor (beta chain) was identified in a study of T-cell reconstitution after alpha-beta-depleted transplantation in children. Study-wide results and limits: Surviving recipient T cells and thymic progenitors underlay high day-60 TCRbeta diversity in some patients. T-cell numbers and diversity, one year after transplant, stemmed largely from T cells that were newly produced. The origin of alpha-beta T cells about two months after transplant was reportedly several hundred expanded graft clones.

Germline V gene data show CDR1 as SGHAT and CDR2 as FQNNGV. Trimming stripped 3 bases from V and 0 bases from J, with 21 bases between. The CDR3 totals 20 residues. Preparing the TCRbeta library involved the use of unique molecular identifiers. One entry per CDR3 protein results from TCRdb running MiXCR on the PCR reads. The table lists 200,000 to 250,000 distinct CDR3 sequences, 7.5% to 9.5% of them singletons. This clonotype showed up many times. Its antigen is unknown. This sample comprised PBMCs, mostly from graft donor cells, obtained 180 days after TCRalphabeta/CD19-depleted stem cell transplant. The TCR sequence derives from a male patient aged 10-17 years who had a stem cell transplant for acute lymphoblastic leukemia, so the T cells may come from the graft donor. V is TRBV11-2 and J is TRBJ2-6, with TRBD2 as a possible D gene (6 bases). CDR3 DNA sequence: TGTGCCAGCAGCTTGGGGCGGGACCCAGGGACCCCCTCTGGGGCCAACGTCCTGACTTTC. This codes for CASSLGRDPGTPSGANVLTF.